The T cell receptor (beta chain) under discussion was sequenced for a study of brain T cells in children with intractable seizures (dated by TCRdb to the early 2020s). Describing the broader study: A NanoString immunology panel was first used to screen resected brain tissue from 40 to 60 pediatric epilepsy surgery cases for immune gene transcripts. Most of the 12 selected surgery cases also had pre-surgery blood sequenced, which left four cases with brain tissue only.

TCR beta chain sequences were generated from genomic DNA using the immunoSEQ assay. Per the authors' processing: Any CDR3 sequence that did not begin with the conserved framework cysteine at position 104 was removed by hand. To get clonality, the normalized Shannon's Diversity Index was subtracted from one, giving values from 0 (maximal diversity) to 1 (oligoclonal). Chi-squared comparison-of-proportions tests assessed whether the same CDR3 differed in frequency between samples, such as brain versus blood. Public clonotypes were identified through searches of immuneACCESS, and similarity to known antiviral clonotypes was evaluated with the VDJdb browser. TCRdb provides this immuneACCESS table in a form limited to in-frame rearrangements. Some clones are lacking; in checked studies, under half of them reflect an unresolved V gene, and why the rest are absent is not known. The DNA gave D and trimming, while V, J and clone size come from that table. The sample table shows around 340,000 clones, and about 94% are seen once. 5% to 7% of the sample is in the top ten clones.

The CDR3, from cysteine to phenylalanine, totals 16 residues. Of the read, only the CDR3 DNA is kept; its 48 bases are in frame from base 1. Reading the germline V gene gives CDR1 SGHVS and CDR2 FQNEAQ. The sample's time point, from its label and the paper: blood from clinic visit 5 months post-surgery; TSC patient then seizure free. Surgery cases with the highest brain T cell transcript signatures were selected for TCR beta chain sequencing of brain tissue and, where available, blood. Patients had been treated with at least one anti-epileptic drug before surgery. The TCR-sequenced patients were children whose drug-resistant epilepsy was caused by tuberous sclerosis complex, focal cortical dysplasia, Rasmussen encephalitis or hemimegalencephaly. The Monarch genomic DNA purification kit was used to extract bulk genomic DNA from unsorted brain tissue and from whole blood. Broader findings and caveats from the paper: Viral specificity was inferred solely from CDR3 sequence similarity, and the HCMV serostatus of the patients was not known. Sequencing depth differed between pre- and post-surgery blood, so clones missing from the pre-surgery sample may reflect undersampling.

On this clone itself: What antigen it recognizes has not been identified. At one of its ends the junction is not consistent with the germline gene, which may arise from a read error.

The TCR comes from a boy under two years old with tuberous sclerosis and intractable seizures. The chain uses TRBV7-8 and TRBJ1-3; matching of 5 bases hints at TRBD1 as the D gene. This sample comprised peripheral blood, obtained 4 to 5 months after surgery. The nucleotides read TGTGCCAGCAGCTTAGGACGGGGGGTCTCTCGAAACACCATATATTTT. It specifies CASSLGRGVSRNTIYF.